The next 13 T cell receptor beta chains were all read from a single sample in a study of cytomegalovirus exposure and HLA in healthy donors. The primer mix had 60 Vbeta and 13 Jbeta primers. Method: immunoSEQ multiplex PCR; TCRdb's copy keeps in-frame clones and lacks some. The sample holds some 150,000 clones, around three quarters seen once. Sequenced material: PBMCs. All receptors come from a woman aged 40 to 49 in good health and CMV-seropositive.

This clone was observed a handful of times. The chain has TRBV19 and TRBJ1-5; possible D gene TRBD1, 5 bases. The germline V and J ends were trimmed by 4 bases and 4 bases, with 11 bases remaining between them. The CDR3 is made up of 14 amino acids. CDR1 is LNHDA and CDR2 is SQIVND in the germline V gene (reference sequence). The CDR3: CASSTDRQNQPQHF. The CDR3 region has the DNA TGTGCCAGTAGTACCGACAGACAGAATCAGCCCCAGCATTTT.

The chain joins TRBV15 to TRBJ2-7, with a possible D match to TRBD2 (7 bases). The ends were cut back, 3 bases at V and 1 base at J, with 19 bases in the middle. Germline CDR1 is LNHNV and CDR2 is YYDKDF (reference sequence). CDR3 size: 17 residues. The CDR3 DNA sequence: TGTGCCACCAGCAGTGTTCTCCCGGGGGGCCCTTCCTACGAGCAGTACTTC. This sequence encodes CATSSVLPGGPSYEQYF.

The rearrangement uses TRBV6-5 and TRBJ1-2, with D possibly TRBD1 on 5 matching bases. The CDR3 extends over 13 amino acids. The V gene's germline CDR1 is MNHEY and CDR2 SVGAGI. Trimming took 2 bases from V and 4 from J, leaving 8 bases between them. CDR3 DNA sequence: TGTGCCAGCAGTTACGGCAGGGCCTATGGCTACACCTTC. Translated, it gives CASSYGRAYGYTF.

The chain combines TRBV18 with TRBJ1-2; maybe TRBD1 (6 bases). Germline V gene lookup returns CDR1 KGHSH and CDR2 LQKENI. The V and J ends lost 3 bases and 0 bases respectively, with 14 bases between them. The CDR3 is 16 amino acids. The CDR3 nucleotides are TGTGCCAGCTCACCCGGGACAACCTTGTCTAACTATGGCTACACCTTC. Its protein is CASSPGTTLSNYGYTF.

The chain has TRBV25-1 and TRBJ1-2, with a weak D call TRBD1 (5 bases). V lost 5 bases to trimming and J lost 4 bases, with 14 bases between them. This CDR3 has 14 amino acids. Germline V CDR1 and CDR2: MGHDK, SYGVNS. In nucleotides, the CDR3 is TGTGCCAGCAGTTCATCGGGGGGAGGCTATGGCTACACCTTC. Amino acids: CASSSSGGGYGYTF.

The chain employs TRBV6-1 and TRBJ2-5; tentatively, D is TRBD2 (7 bases). Germline CDR1 reads MNHNS; CDR2 reads SASEGT. The length of the CDR3 is 14 residues. V lost 8 bases to trimming and J lost 5 bases, with 18 bases between them. CDR3 DNA: TGTGCCAGCGGGGGCGAAGCGGGAAAGGAGACCCAGTACTTC. Translated, it gives CASGGEAGKETQYF.

This chain connects TRBV5-4 to TRBJ2-2; TRBD2 might be the D (9 bases). Germline CDR1 reads SGHNT; CDR2 reads YYREEE (reference sequence). Trimming left V 6 bases short and J 4 bases short, with 22 bases between. The CDR3 totals 17 residues. This chain's CDR3 is CASTPQGAGGFTGELFF. CDR3 DNA sequence: TGTGCCAGCACCCCGCAGGGGGCGGGAGGGTTCACCGGGGAGCTGTTTTTT.

This clone was detected a few times. Here the CDR3 reads CASSRGQTFGYGYTF. CDR3 DNA: TGTGCCAGTAGCCGAGGACAGACGTTCGGGTATGGCTACACCTTC. J is TRBJ1-2 and V is TRBV19; maybe TRBD1 (6 bases). Germline V gene lookup returns CDR1 LNHDA and CDR2 SQIVND (reference sequence). V dropped 6 bases and J dropped 5 bases, with 19 bases sitting between them. The CDR3 is 15 residues long.

This rearrangement joins TRBV5-4 to TRBJ2-5, with 9 positions matching TRBD1. With the DNA end fitting TRBJ2-7 better, the J assignment may be wrong. Looked up from germline, CDR1 is SGHNT and CDR2 is YYREEE (reference sequence). The CDR3 sequence is 14 residues long. The CDR3 region is CASSWGQGSYEQYF. DNA for the CDR3: TGTGCCAGCAGCTGGGGACAGGGAAGCTACGAGCAGTACTTC.

The chain links TRBV11-2 to TRBJ2-1; 12 nucleotides agree with TRBD2. The germline gives CDR1 SGHAT, CDR2 FQNNGV. CDR3 size: 18 residues. Trimming removed 2 bases from V and 0 bases from J; junction bases left unmatched: 5. The CDR3 protein is CASSLTSGGQSSYNEQFF. The CDR3 DNA sequence: TGTGCCAGCAGCTTAACTAGCGGGGGGCAGAGCTCCTACAATGAGCAGTTCTTC.

The V gene is TRBV15, the J gene TRBJ1-1; the D gene is possibly TRBD1 (5 bases). The V gene's germline CDR1 is LNHNV and CDR2 YYDKDF (reference sequence). CDR3 length: 15 residues. Trimming took 8 bases from V and 7 from J, leaving 23 bases between them. In DNA form, the CDR3 reads TGTGCCACCTCTGCCCCGGGCCAGGGCGTGGGTGAAGCTTTCTTT. Its protein is CATSAPGQGVGEAFF.

Of note for this clone: The same CDR3 arises from other DNA sequences in this sample as well. This sequence joins TRBV9 and TRBJ1-1; TRBD1 aligns across 8 bases. Germline CDR1 is SGDLS and CDR2 is YYNGEE. V was clipped by 0 bases and J by 4 bases; unmatched bases: 2. The CDR3 spans 14 residues. CDR3 protein: CASSVAGQGTEAFF. The CDR3 bases are TGTGCCAGCAGCGTAGCAGGACAGGGCACTGAAGCTTTCTTT. The full variable domain, in which reference TRBV9 and TRBJ1-1 provide the parts outside the CDR3, is DSGVTQTPKHLITATGQRVTLRCSPRSGDLSVYWYQQSLDQGLQFLIQYYNGEERAKGNILERFSAQQFPDLHSELNLSSLELGDSALYFCASSVAGQGTEAFFGQGTRLTVV.

The gene calls are TRBV19 and TRBJ2-5, with TRBD1 matching 8 bases. The J call may be wrong; the DNA end is better matched by TRBJ2-7. The CDR3 runs 14 residues. Germline lookup yields CDR1 LNHDA and CDR2 SQIVND (reference sequence). The CDR3 loop reads CASSSRDRRYEQYF. In DNA, the CDR3 is TGTGCCAGTAGTTCCCGGGACAGGCGGTACGAGCAGTACTTC.